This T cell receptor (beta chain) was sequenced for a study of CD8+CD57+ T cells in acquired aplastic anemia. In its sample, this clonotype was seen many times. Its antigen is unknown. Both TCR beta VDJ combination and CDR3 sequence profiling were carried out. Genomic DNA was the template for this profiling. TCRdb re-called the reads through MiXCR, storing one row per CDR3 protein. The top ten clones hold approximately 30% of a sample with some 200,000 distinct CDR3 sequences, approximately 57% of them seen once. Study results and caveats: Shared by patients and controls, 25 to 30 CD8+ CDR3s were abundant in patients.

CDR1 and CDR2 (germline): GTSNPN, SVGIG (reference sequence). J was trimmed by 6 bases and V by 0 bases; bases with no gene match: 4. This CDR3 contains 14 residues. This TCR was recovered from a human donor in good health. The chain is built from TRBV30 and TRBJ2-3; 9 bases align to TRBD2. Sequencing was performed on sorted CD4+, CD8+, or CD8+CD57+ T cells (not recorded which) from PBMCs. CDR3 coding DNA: TGTGCCTGGAGTGTTGGAGCGGGAGGTGATACGCAGTATTTT. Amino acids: CAWSVGAGGDTQYF. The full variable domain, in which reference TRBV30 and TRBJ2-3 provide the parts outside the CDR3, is SQTIHQWPATLVQPVGSPLSLECTVEGTSNPNLYWYRQAAGRGLQLLFYSVGIGQISSEVPQNLSASRPQDRQFILSSKKLLLSDSGFYLCAWSVGAGGDTQYFGPGTRLTVL.